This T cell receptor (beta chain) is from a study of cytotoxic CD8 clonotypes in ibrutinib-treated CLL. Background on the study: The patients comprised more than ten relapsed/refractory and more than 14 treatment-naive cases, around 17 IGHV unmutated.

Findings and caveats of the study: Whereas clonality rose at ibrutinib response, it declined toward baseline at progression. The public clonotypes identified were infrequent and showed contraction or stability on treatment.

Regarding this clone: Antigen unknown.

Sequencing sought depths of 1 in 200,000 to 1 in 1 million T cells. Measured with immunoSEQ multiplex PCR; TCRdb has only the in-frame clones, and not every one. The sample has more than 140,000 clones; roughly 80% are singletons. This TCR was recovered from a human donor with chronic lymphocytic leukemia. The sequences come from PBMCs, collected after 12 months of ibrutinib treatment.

CDR3 region: CASSELSRSYEQYF. DNA of the CDR3: TGTGCCAGCAGTGAACTTAGTAGATCCTACGAGCAGTACTTC. This rearrangement joins TRBV6-5 to TRBJ2-7; no reliable D call. CDR1 and CDR2 from the germline V gene are MNHEY and SVGAGI. The V gene lost 5 bases and the J gene lost 1 base, with 12 bases spanning the gap. CDR3 size: 14 residues.